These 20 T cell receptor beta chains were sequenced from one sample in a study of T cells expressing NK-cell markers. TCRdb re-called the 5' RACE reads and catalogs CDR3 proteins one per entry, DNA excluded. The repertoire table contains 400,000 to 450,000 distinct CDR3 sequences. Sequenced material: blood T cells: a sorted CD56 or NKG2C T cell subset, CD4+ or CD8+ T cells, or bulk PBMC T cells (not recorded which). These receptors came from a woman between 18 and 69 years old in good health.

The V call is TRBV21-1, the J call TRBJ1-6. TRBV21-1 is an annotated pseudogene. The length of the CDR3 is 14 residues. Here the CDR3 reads CASSKDFDNSPLHF.

The CDR3 protein is CASSLGQTGGETQYF. This rearrangement joins TRBV5-1 to TRBJ2-5; the TCRdb call, TRBD1, lacks DNA for checking. The CDR3 runs 15 residues. Germline lookup yields CDR1 SGHRS and CDR2 YFSETQ.

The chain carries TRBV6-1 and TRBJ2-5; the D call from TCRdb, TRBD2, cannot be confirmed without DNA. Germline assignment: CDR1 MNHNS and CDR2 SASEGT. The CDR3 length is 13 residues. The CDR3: CASSRGTQETQYF.

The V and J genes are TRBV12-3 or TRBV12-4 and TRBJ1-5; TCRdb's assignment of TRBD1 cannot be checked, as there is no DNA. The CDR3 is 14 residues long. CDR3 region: CASSLQGDNQPQHF.

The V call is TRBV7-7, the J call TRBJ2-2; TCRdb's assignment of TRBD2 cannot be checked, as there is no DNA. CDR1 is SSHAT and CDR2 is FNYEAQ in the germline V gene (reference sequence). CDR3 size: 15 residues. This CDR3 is CASSESSGGAGELFF.

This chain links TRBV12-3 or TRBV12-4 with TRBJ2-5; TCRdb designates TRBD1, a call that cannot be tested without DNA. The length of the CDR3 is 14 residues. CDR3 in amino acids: CASSLMGVEETQYF.

The CDR3 loop is CASSFVSGYGYTF. V and J are TRBV12-3 or TRBV12-4 and TRBJ1-2. This CDR3 has 13 residues.

The CDR3 region is CASSFLAGYQETQYF. The gene calls are TRBV5-1 and TRBJ2-5; absent DNA, TCRdb's TRBD2 call cannot be checked. Germline-derived CDR1 and CDR2 are SGHRS and YFSETQ. The CDR3 contains 15 residues.

CDR3 region: CASTPGGMNTEAFF. The chain links TRBV12-3 or TRBV12-4 to TRBJ1-1; TCRdb indicates TRBD1, and absent DNA this call remains unverified. The CDR3 spans 14 residues.

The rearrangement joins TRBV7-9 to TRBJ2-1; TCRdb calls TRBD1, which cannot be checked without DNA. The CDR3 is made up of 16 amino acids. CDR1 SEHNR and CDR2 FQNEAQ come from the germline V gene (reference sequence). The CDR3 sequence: CASSSIGTEIYNEQFF.

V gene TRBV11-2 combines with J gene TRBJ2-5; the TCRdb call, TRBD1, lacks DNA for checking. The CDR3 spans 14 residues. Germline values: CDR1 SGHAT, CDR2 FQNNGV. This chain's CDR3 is CASSAQGPKETQYF. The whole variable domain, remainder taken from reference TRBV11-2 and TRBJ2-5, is EAGVAQSPRYKIIEKRQSVAFWCNPISGHATLYWYQQILGQGPKLLIQFQNNGVVDDSQLPKDRFSAERLKGVDSTLKIQPAKLEDSAVYLCASSAQGPKETQYFGPGTRLLVL.

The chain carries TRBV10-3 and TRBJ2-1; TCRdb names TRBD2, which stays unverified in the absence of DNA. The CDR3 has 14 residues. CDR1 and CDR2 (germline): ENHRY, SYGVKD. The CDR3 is CAISGGGSLVEQFF.

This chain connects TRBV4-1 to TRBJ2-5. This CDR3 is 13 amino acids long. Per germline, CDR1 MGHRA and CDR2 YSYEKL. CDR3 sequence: CASSPTSAETQYF.

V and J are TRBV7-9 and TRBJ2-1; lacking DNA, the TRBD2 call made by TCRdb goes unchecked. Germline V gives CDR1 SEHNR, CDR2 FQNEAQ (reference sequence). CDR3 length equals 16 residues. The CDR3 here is CASSFVPGLVSGEQFF.

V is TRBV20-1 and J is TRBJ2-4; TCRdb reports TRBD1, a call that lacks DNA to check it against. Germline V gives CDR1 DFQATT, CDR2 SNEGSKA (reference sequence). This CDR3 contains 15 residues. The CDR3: CSNFETANLKNIQYF.

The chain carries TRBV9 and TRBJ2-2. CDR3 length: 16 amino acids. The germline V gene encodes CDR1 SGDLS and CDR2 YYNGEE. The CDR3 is CASSVANLANTGELFF.

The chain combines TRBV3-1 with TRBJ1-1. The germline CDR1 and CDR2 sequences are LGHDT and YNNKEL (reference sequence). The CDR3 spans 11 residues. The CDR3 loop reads CASSQLDEAFF.

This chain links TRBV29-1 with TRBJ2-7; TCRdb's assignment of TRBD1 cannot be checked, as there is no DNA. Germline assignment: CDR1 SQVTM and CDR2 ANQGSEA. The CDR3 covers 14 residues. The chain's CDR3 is CSVAGGSGEYEQYF.

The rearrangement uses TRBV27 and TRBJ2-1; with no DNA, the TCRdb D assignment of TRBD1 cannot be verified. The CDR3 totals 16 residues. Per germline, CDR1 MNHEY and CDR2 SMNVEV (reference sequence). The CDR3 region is CASSFSAPGGVNEQFF.

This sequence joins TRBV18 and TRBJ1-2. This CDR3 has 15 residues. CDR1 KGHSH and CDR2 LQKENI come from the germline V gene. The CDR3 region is CASSPGGTAIYGYTF.